A single sample gave rise to the 13 T cell receptor beta chains below, sequenced in a study of siplizumab effects on memory and regulatory T cells. Measured with immunoSEQ multiplex PCR; TCRdb has only the in-frame clones, and not every one. The sample contains more than 85,000 clones, roughly 92% of which appear only once. Sequenced: CD4+ T cells sorted from blood. These receptors all come from a human donor in good health.

The chain couples TRBV18 to TRBJ2-5, with D hard to call. V lost 4 bases and J 5 bases, leaving 14 bases between the germline ends. This CDR3 has 14 residues. The germline V gene has CDR1 KGHSH and CDR2 LQKENI. The CDR3 reads CASSLSSGHETQYF. CDR3 DNA sequence: TGTGCCAGCTCACTGAGTAGTGGTCACGAGACCCAGTACTTC.

A note on this clone: Other DNA sequences in this specimen translate into the identical CDR3. This rearrangement joins TRBV7-2 to TRBJ2-1, with D possibly matching TRBD1 (5 bases). The germline V gene encodes CDR1 SGHTA and CDR2 FQGNSA. V lost 4 bases and J lost 5, with 9 bases in between. There are 13 residues in the CDR3. CDR3 region: CASSSGQHNEQFF. The CDR3 bases are TGTGCCAGCAGCTCCGGACAACACAATGAGCAGTTCTTC.

J is TRBJ1-2 and V is TRBV2; D is possibly TRBD1 (5 bases). Looked up from germline, CDR1 is SNHLY and CDR2 is FYNNEI. The CDR3 extends over 14 amino acids. With 1 base removed from V and 8 bases from J, the gap between germline ends came to 14 bases. CDR3 sequence (DNA): TGTGCCAGCAGTGAAGGGCAGGGAAGAGTGGGCTACACCTTC. It yields the protein CASSEGQGRVGYTF.

This clone was seen more than once but under ten times. The V call is TRBV19, the J call TRBJ2-1; tentatively, D is TRBD2 (5 bases). The germline V and J ends were trimmed by 2 bases and 4 bases, with 12 bases remaining between them. Germline CDR1 reads LNHDA; CDR2 reads SQIVND (reference sequence). This CDR3 is 15 amino acids long. CDR3 protein: CASSISSTTYNEQFF. CDR3 coding DNA: TGTGCCAGTAGTATAAGCTCGACTACTTACAATGAGCAGTTCTTC.

The chain joins TRBV5-1 to TRBJ2-7; 8 bases align to TRBD2. The V and J ends lost 0 bases and 2 bases, in that order; junction bases with no gene match: 10. The CDR3 sequence is 17 residues long. Germline V lookup: CDR1 SGHRS, CDR2 YFSETQ. The CDR3 region is CASSLAWGTSGTYEQYF. In nucleotides, the CDR3 is TGCGCCAGCAGCTTGGCCTGGGGAACTAGCGGAACCTACGAGCAGTACTTC.

The chain couples TRBV7-9 to TRBJ1-1; D is possibly TRBD1 (5 bases). This CDR3 spans 15 amino acids. The V gene lost 5 bases and the J gene lost 5 bases, with 18 bases spanning the gap. CDR1 is SEHNR, CDR2 FQNEAQ, per germline (reference sequence). In DNA form, the CDR3 reads TGTGCCAGCAGCATGACCGGGACCGCCGGGACTGAAGCTTTCTTT. Translation: CASSMTGTAGTEAFF. Filled out from reference TRBV7-9 and TRBJ1-1, the complete variable domain reads DTGVSQNPRHKITKRGQNVTFRCDPISEHNRLYWYRQTLGQGPEFLTYFQNEAQLEKSRLLSDRFSAERPKGSFSTLEIQRTEQGDSAMYLCASSMTGTAGTEAFFGQGTRLTVV.

This chain links TRBV6-5 with TRBJ1-4, with TRBD1 matching 8 bases. The CDR3 contains 14 residues. Germline-derived CDR1 and CDR2 are MNHEY and SVGAGI. The junction had 5 bases not matched to a gene; V was cut back by 7 bases and J by 4 bases. CDR3 nucleotide sequence: TGTGCCAGCATTCCGACAGGGGATAATGAAAAACTGTTTTTT. Protein product: CASIPTGDNEKLFF.

This clone occurred once. This chain connects TRBV27 to TRBJ1-1, with D unresolved. The V gene lost 2 bases and the J gene lost 2 bases, with 9 bases spanning the gap. Germline V lookup: CDR1 MNHEY, CDR2 SMNVEV (reference sequence). This CDR3 comprises 14 residues. In nucleotides, the CDR3 is TGTGCCAGCAGTTTAGTGTCACCTAACACTGAAGCTTTCTTT. This encodes CASSLVSPNTEAFF.

The V gene is TRBV18, the J gene TRBJ2-7; 8 positions agree with TRBD1. This CDR3 comprises 14 residues. Trimming cost V 5 bases and J 2 bases; bases outside gene matches: 5. Germline CDR1 KGHSH, CDR2 LQKENI. As DNA, the CDR3 is TGTGCCAGCTCAGTGGGACAGGTCACCTACGAGCAGTACTTC. It specifies CASSVGQVTYEQYF.

This chain joins TRBV18 and TRBJ1-6; D remains ambiguous. With 3 bases removed from V and 13 bases from J, the gap between germline ends came to 19 bases. Germline V gives CDR1 KGHSH, CDR2 LQKENI. This CDR3 spans 15 amino acids. The CDR3 reads CASSPTKAPIHPLHF. The CDR3 DNA reads TGTGCCAGCTCACCGACGAAGGCGCCGATTCACCCCCTCCACTTT.

This chain uses TRBV18 with TRBJ1-1; possibly TRBD1 for D (5 bases). Looked up from germline, CDR1 is KGHSH and CDR2 is LQKENI. Trimming took 2 bases from V and 1 from J, leaving 11 bases between them. The CDR3 spans 15 residues. The CDR3 DNA follows: TGTGCCAGCTCACCATTGGGTGGGGGGAACACTGAAGCTTTCTTT. Amino acids: CASSPLGGGNTEAFF.

This rearrangement joins TRBV18 to TRBJ2-3; tentative D call: TRBD1 (6 bases). Per the germline V gene, CDR1 is KGHSH and CDR2 is LQKENI. V lost 5 bases, J lost 1 base, and 13 bases lay in between. The CDR3 has 15 amino acids. The CDR3 region is CASSEQGMGTDTQYF. The CDR3 DNA sequence: TGTGCCAGCTCAGAACAGGGAATGGGCACAGATACGCAGTATTTT.

The chain links TRBV5-6 to TRBJ2-3, with 11 bases lining up with TRBD2. V lost 3 bases and J lost 5; bases outside the gene matches: 5. CDR3 length equals 15 residues. Germline V lookup: CDR1 SGHDT, CDR2 YYEEEE. The CDR3 DNA follows: TGTGCCAGCAGCTCACTAGCGGGAGCTCAAGATACGCAGTATTTT. Its translation is CASSSLAGAQDTQYF.